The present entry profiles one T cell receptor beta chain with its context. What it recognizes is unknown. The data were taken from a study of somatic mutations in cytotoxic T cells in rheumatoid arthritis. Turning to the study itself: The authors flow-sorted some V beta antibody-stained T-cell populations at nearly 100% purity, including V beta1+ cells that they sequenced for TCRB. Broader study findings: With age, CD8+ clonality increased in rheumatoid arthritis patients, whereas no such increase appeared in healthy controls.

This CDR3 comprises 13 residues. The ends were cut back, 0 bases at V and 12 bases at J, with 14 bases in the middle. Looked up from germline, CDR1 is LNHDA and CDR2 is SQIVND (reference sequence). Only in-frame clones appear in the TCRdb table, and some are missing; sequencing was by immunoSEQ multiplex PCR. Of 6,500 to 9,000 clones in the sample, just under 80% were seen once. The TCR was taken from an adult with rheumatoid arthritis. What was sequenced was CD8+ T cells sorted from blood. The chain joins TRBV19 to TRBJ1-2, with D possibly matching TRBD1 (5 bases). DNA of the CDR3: TGTGCCAGTAGTATAGATCAGGGCCGGACGAACACCTTC. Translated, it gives CASSIDQGRTNTF. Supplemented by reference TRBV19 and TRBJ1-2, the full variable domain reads DGGITQSPKYLFRKEGQNVTLSCEQNLNHDAMYWYRQDPGQGLRLIYYSQIVNDFQKGDIAEGYSVSREKKESFPLTVTSAQKNPTAFYLCASSIDQGRTNTFGSGTRLTVV.